This T cell receptor (beta chain) came from a study of blood T cell repertoires in COVID-19. Using immunoSEQ multiplex PCR, the repertoire was profiled, and TCRdb retains in-frame clones only, with some absent. The profile shows roughly 150,000 clones, more than 75% of them singletons. This clone was detected only once. Sequence at one end of the junction differs from germline and may be a read error. From germline, CDR1 is LNHDA and CDR2 SQIVND (reference sequence). The CDR3 loop spans 13 amino acids. The source material was peripheral blood. This TCR derives from a man aged 18 to 35 with COVID-19, enrolled during active disease. The chain combines TRBV19 with TRBJ1-4, with D uncertain. The CDR3 nucleotides read TGTGCCAGTAGGAAACCAACTAATGAAAAACTGCTTTTT. Its translation is CASRKPTNEKLLF.